A selection of T cell receptor beta chains follows, all from one sample in a study of shared clonotypes between healthy human individuals. The data were produced by immunoSEQ multiplex PCR, yet TCRdb's version contains in-frame clones alone and is incomplete. The table has roughly 770,000 clones, around 96% seen once. The sample was naive CD8+ T cells sorted from blood. The receptor set was obtained from a man aged 30 to 39 in good health. Each CDR3 is given with its conserved first and last residue. A D gene is named only where the DNA matches it firmly. Expanded clones are given a class, and other clones once, few, many or no size at all.

. | TRBJ2-1 | TRBV9 | . | CASSVWGDNEQFF | TGTGCCAGCAGCGTATGGGGAGACAATGAGCAGTTCTTC
TRBD1 | TRBJ1-1 | TRBV14 | . | CASSQVQTGGNTEAFF | TGTGCCAGCAGCCAAGTTCAGACAGGGGGCAACACTGAAGCTTTCTTT
TRBD2 | TRBJ2-5 | TRBV5-1 | . | CASSLDTSGLQETQYF | TGCGCCAGCAGCTTGGATACTAGCGGGCTCCAAGAGACCCAGTACTTC
TRBD2 | TRBJ2-7 | TRBV4-1 | . | CASAEAGRVYEQYF | TGCGCCAGCGCCGAGGCCGGGAGGGTTTACGAGCAGTACTTC
. | TRBJ1-1 | TRBV19 | . | CASSIRAVNTEAFF | TGTGCCAGTAGTATCCGGGCCGTGAACACTGAAGCTTTCTTT
TRBD2 | TRBJ2-3 | TRBV4-1 | . | CASSQRSGRADTQYF | TGCGCCAGCAGCCAACGTAGCGGGAGAGCAGATACGCAGTATTTT
. | TRBJ2-1 | TRBV4-3 | . | CASSQGLTSSVEQFF | TGCGCCAGCAGCCAAGGCCTCACGTCTAGCGTTGAGCAGTTCTTC
. | TRBJ1-5 | TRBV6-1 | . | CASWQGWGNQPQHF | TGTGCCAGCTGGCAAGGGTGGGGCAATCAGCCCCAGCATTTT
. | TRBJ2-3 | TRBV13 | . | CASSFDGSTDTQYF | TGTGCCAGCAGCTTTGACGGAAGCACAGATACGCAGTATTTT
. | TRBJ1-5 | TRBV11-2 | . | CASSLSIAGVGNQPQHF | TGTGCCAGCAGTCTCAGTATAGCGGGAGTAGGCAATCAGCCCCAGCATTTT
TRBD2 | TRBJ2-7 | TRBV28 | . | CATEPGLAGEVYEQYF | TGTGCCACCGAACCGGGACTAGCGGGAGAAGTTTACGAGCAGTACTTC
TRBD1 | TRBJ2-1 | TRBV4-3 | . | CASSQVETGVRNEQFF | TGCGCCAGCAGCCAAGTGGAGACAGGGGTTAGGAATGAGCAGTTCTTC
. | TRBJ2-7 | TRBV14 | . | CASSQEGRYYEQYF | TGTGCCAGCAGCCAAGAGGGCAGATACTACGAGCAGTACTTC
. | TRBJ1-5 | TRBV7-6 | . | CASSLVPDSLNQPQHF | TGTGCCAGCAGCTTAGTTCCGGACAGTCTAAATCAGCCCCAGCATTTT
TRBD2 | TRBJ2-7 | TRBV2 | . | CASSEATSGRPYEQYF | TGTGCCAGCAGTGAAGCGACTAGCGGGAGGCCCTACGAGCAGTACTTC
TRBD2 | TRBJ2-1 | TRBV5-1 | once | CASSFGRVSGSYNEQFF | TGCGCCAGCAGCTTTGGGAGGGTATCGGGCTCCTACAATGAGCAGTTCTTC
TRBD2 | TRBJ2-5 | TRBV28 | . | CATSPRHGAGVETQYF | TGTGCCACCTCCCCCCGCCACGGAGCGGGAGTGGAGACCCAGTACTTC
. | TRBJ2-7 | TRBV4-3 | . | CASSQEVGTPSYF | TGCGCCAGCAGCCAAGAGGTCGGGACGCCTTCGTACTTC
. | TRBJ1-2 | TRBV27 | . | CASSLFSGLNYGYTF | TGTGCCAGCAGTTTATTTTCAGGGTTAAACTATGGCTACACCTTC
. | TRBJ1-1 | TRBV10-1 | . | CASSGGNTEAFF | TGCGCCAGCAGTGGGGGGAACACTGAAGCTTTCTTT
. | TRBJ2-7 | TRBV9 | . | CASSGTHYEQYF | TGTGCCAGCTCGGGGACCCACTACGAGCAGTACTTC
. | TRBJ2-6 | TRBV4-1 | . | CASSPSGGAGANVLTF | TGCGCCAGCAGCCCTTCGGGGGGCGCTGGGGCCAACGTCCTGACTTTC
TRBD1 | TRBJ1-5 | TRBV6-1 | . | CASSRTGGNQPQHF | TGTGCCAGCAGCCGGACAGGGGGGAATCAGCCCCAGCATTTT
. | TRBJ2-1 | TRBV5-1 | . | CASSLGNRNEQFF | TGCGCCAGCAGCTTGGGGAACCGCAATGAGCAGTTCTTC
. | TRBJ1-5 | TRBV15 | . | CATSSHPAASQPQHF | TGTGCCACCAGCTCCCACCCCGCGGCGAGTCAGCCCCAGCATTTT
. | TRBJ2-3 | TRBV27 | . | CASHLPDKASQVRGTDTQYF | TGTGCCAGCCACCTCCCTGATAAAGCTAGCCAAGTACGCGGAACAGATACGCAGTATTTT
. | TRBJ2-4 | TRBV9 | . | CASSPEGKSLNIQYF | TGTGCCAGCAGCCCTGAGGGGAAGTCTCTTAACATTCAGTACTTC
. | TRBJ1-1 | TRBV19 | . | CASLGRKGNTEAFF | TGTGCCAGTCTCGGACGTAAGGGGAACACTGAAGCTTTCTTT
TRBD2 | TRBJ2-7 | TRBV4-1 | once | CASSQEVVAGVTYEQYF | TGCGCCAGCAGCCAAGAAGTAGTAGCGGGCGTTACCTACGAGCAGTACTTC
. | TRBJ1-1 | TRBV27 | . | CASSSTNTEAFF | TGTGCCAGCAGTTCAACAAACACTGAAGCTTTCTTT
. | TRBJ2-7 | TRBV4-1 | . | CASSQDTGRNYEQYF | TGCGCCAGCAGCCAAGATACTGGGCGGAACTACGAGCAGTACTTC
TRBD1 | TRBJ2-7 | TRBV5-1 | . | CASSPGQGVPYEQYF | TGCGCCAGCAGCCCGGGACAGGGGGTCCCCTACGAGCAGTACTTC
. | TRBJ2-7 | TRBV11-2 | few | CASSLDRQQYF | TGTGCCAGCAGCTTAGATAGGCAGCAGTACTTC
. | TRBJ2-1 | TRBV5-1 | . | CASSLAAGLVEQFF | TGCGCCAGCAGCTTGGCGGCGGGCCTGGTTGAGCAGTTCTTC
. | TRBJ1-1 | TRBV11-2 | . | CASSTNLREAVAMSEAFF | TGTGCCAGCAGCACCAACCTCAGGGAGGCAGTCGCGATGTCTGAAGCTTTCTTT
. | TRBJ2-7 | TRBV7-9 | . | CASSVRDGLFYEQYF | TGTGCCAGCAGCGTCCGGGACGGTCTATTCTACGAGCAGTACTTC
TRBD1 | TRBJ2-1 | TRBV10-2 | . | CASSDHLKGASYNEQFF | TGCGCCAGCAGTGATCACCTGAAGGGGGCTTCCTACAATGAGCAGTTCTTC
TRBD2 | TRBJ2-7 | TRBV6-6 | . | CASSYSSGSPSYEQYF | TGTGCCAGCAGTTACTCGAGCGGGAGTCCATCCTACGAGCAGTACTTC
. | TRBJ1-1 | TRBV7-9 | . | CASSWPAEAFF | TGTGCCAGCAGCTGGCCTGCTGAAGCTTTCTTT
TRBD1 | TRBJ2-7 | TRBV29-1 | . | CSVETWDRNVYEQYF | TGCAGCGTTGAAACCTGGGACAGGAATGTCTACGAGCAGTACTTC
TRBD2 | TRBJ2-5 | TRBV11-3 | . | CASSLGAGVKETQYF | TGTGCCAGCAGCTTAGGAGCGGGGGTAAAAGAGACCCAGTACTTC
. | TRBJ2-3 | TRBV2 | once | CASWWEGTDTQYF | TGTGCCAGCTGGTGGGAGGGCACAGATACGCAGTATTTT
. | TRBJ2-1 | TRBV10-1 | . | CASSEPRVKGQFF | TGCGCCAGCAGTGAGCCGCGAGTGAAGGGGCAGTTCTTC
. | TRBJ2-7 | TRBV25-1 | once | CASSATRRDEQYF | TGTGCCAGCAGTGCCACGAGAAGAGACGAGCAGTACTTC
. | TRBJ2-1 | TRBV7-9 | . | CASEDTSYNEQFF | TGTGCCAGCGAGGATACCTCCTACAATGAGCAGTTCTTC
. | TRBJ1-5 | TRBV2 | . | CASSGQGRINQPQHF | TGTGCCAGCAGTGGCCAGGGGCGGATCAATCAGCCCCAGCATTTT
. | TRBJ2-7 | TRBV11-3 | . | CASSPRESSYEQYF | TGTGCCAGCAGCCCAAGGGAGAGCTCCTACGAGCAGTACTTC
. | TRBJ2-7 | TRBV28 | once | CASSRGLSPQYF | TGTGCCAGCAGTCGAGGACTCTCACCACAGTACTTC
TRBD1 | TRBJ2-1 | TRBV27 | . | CASSSTGGFYNEQFF | TGTGCCAGCAGTTCGACAGGGGGCTTTTACAATGAGCAGTTCTTC
. | TRBJ2-7 | TRBV13 | . | CASSPVSAYEQYF | TGTGCCAGCAGCCCTGTGTCAGCGTACGAGCAGTACTTC
TRBD1 | TRBJ2-1 | TRBV7-2 | . | CARLGDRGHYEQFF | TGTGCCCGACTTGGGGACAGGGGTCATTATGAGCAGTTCTTC